These 2 T cell receptor beta chains were sequenced from one sample in a study of cytomegalovirus exposure and HLA in healthy donors. Primers included in the PCR were 60 Vbeta and 13 Jbeta primers. Assay used: immunoSEQ multiplex PCR; TCRdb lists only in-frame clones, some missing. Counted here are about 90,000 clones, less than 65% occurring once; the ten biggest clones make up around 5.5%. The sequenced sample consisted of PBMCs. The origin of the receptors is a woman in her twenties or thirties in good health and CMV-seropositive.

J is TRBJ2-5 and V is TRBV6-5; TRBD2 aligns across 11 bases. The DNA end is a closer match to TRBJ2-7, so the J assignment may be wrong. CDR3 length: 15 amino acids. CDR1 MNHEY and CDR2 SVGAGI come from the germline V gene. As DNA, the CDR3 is TGTGCCAGCAGTTACCTAGCGGGGGGTTCCTACGAGCAGTACTTC. It is translated as CASSYLAGGSYEQYF.

This chain connects TRBV5-1 to TRBJ1-3, with D perhaps TRBD1 (6 bases). Germline values: CDR1 SGHRS, CDR2 YFSETQ. V was trimmed by 4 bases and J by 2 bases, leaving 13 bases between them. The CDR3 runs to 15 residues. In DNA form, the CDR3 reads TGCGCCAGCAGCGATGGGGGCAGCGCTGGAAACACCATATATTTT. Translated: CASSDGGSAGNTIYF.